The 9 T cell receptor beta chains listed next were all sequenced from one sample in a study of blood T cell repertoires in COVID-19. Assay used: immunoSEQ multiplex PCR; TCRdb lists only in-frame clones, some missing. The repertoire holds some 130,000 clones, with 79% as singletons. Sequences were obtained from peripheral blood. These receptors all come from a woman older than 75 with acute or convalescent COVID-19.

This chain links TRBV7-8 with TRBJ2-2; no firm D call. In germline, CDR1 is SGHVS, CDR2 FQNEAQ. CDR3 size: 14 residues. V was pared by 4 bases and J by 0 bases, with 6 bases between. In DNA form, the CDR3 reads TGTGCCAGCAGCTACCACTCGAACACCGGGGAGCTGTTTTTT. Translated: CASSYHSNTGELFF. The whole variable domain, remainder taken from reference TRBV7-8 and TRBJ2-2, is GAGVSQSPRYKVAKRGQDVALRCDPISGHVSLFWYQQALGQGPEFLTYFQNEAQLDKSGLPSDRFFAERPEGSVSTLKIQRTQQEDSAVYLCASSYHSNTGELFFGEGSRLTVL.

This chain connects TRBV6-1 to TRBJ2-2, with 7 bases matching TRBD1. Germline loops: CDR1 MNHNS, CDR2 SASEGT. The CDR3 has 16 amino acids. After removal of 4 bases from V and 1 base from J, the junction contained 6 bases not matched to a gene. This CDR3 reads CASSVTGAGNTGELFF. The CDR3 bases are TGTGCCAGCAGTGTTACAGGGGCGGGGAACACCGGGGAGCTGTTTTTT.

There are a few counts of this clone. The rearrangement links TRBV5-1 to TRBJ2-1, with 12 bases matching TRBD2. The germline gives CDR1 SGHRS, CDR2 YFSETQ. V shed 7 bases, J shed 3 bases, and the junction held 5 bases outside the gene matches. The CDR3 loop spans 15 amino acids. The CDR3 loop is CASEAGLAGYNEQFF. CDR3 coding DNA: TGCGCCAGCGAGGCGGGACTAGCGGGCTACAATGAGCAGTTCTTC.

The chain has TRBV4-3 and TRBJ1-3, with D unclear. CDR3 length equals 17 residues. Deletions cut 2 bases from V and 1 base from J, with 15 bases between. In germline, CDR1 is LGHNA, CDR2 YSLEER. DNA of the CDR3: TGCGCCAGCAGCCAAAATCCGGGAGCCAAGTCTGGAAACACCATATATTTT. Amino acid sequence: CASSQNPGAKSGNTIYF.

The chain links TRBV19 to TRBJ2-7; 8 bases map to TRBD1. Germline-derived CDR1 and CDR2 are LNHDA and SQIVND (reference sequence). Trimming removed 5 bases from V and 5 bases from J; junction bases left unmatched: 8. The CDR3 is made up of 14 amino acids. CDR3 nucleotides: TGTGCCAGTAGTGAACGGACAGGGAGTCACGAGCAGTACTTC. Translation gives CASSERTGSHEQYF.

The chain has TRBV7-9 and TRBJ1-4; 10 nucleotides match TRBD1. J lost 1 base, V lost 5 bases, and 7 bases had no gene match. Per the germline V gene, CDR1 is SEHNR and CDR2 is FQNEAQ (reference sequence). The CDR3 runs to 17 residues. CDR3 region: CASSLGQGRGTNEKLFF. The CDR3 DNA reads TGTGCCAGCAGCCTGGGACAGGGGCGTGGAACTAATGAAAAACTGTTTTTT.

This clone was recorded once. The rearrangement uses TRBV5-4 and TRBJ1-2; D gene unclear. CDR3 length: 12 residues. Germline CDR1 SGHNT, CDR2 YYREEE (reference sequence). The V end was cut by 2 bases, the J end by 4 bases, with 6 bases between. CDR3 amino acids: CASSFVGYGYTF. The CDR3 DNA reads as TGTGCCAGCAGCTTTGTCGGCTATGGCTACACCTTC.

J is TRBJ1-5 and V is TRBV5-8; TRBD1 agrees at 8 bases. CDR1 is SGHTS and CDR2 is YDEGEE in the germline V gene. V trimming: 4 bases; J trimming: 6 bases; junction bases outside the gene matches: 9. CDR3 length equals 15 residues. The CDR3 nucleotides read TGTGCCAGCAGCCCTCAGGGGGCTTTATTTCAGCCCCAGCATTTT. Residues: CASSPQGALFQPQHF.

The chain is built from TRBV11-1 and TRBJ2-7; D not resolved. The CDR3 is 13 residues long. Germline loops: CDR1 SGHAT, CDR2 FQDESV (reference sequence). V lost 5 bases and J lost 2, with 10 bases in between. The CDR3 coding sequence is TGTGCCAGCAGCCCAACAGTCGCCTACGAGCAGTACTTC. This codes for CASSPTVAYEQYF.